These 16 T cell receptor beta chains came from one sample sequenced in a study of OX40 agonist ivuxolimab in advanced cancers. TCRdb keeps only in-frame clones here, not all; method: immunoSEQ multiplex PCR. The table has 65,000 to 75,000 clones, more than 75% seen once. The material was CD4+ or CD8+ T cells sorted from blood, obtained in a trial of the OX40 agonist ivuxolimab. These receptors were taken from an adult with an advanced solid tumor such as melanoma, head and neck, liver or kidney cancer.

This rearrangement joins TRBV9 to TRBJ1-1, with D possibly TRBD1 on 5 matching bases. Trimming cost V 4 bases and J 8 bases, with 15 bases left between them. The CDR3 extends over 13 amino acids. CDR1 is SGDLS, CDR2 YYNGEE, per germline. The CDR3 nucleotides are TGTGCCAGCAGCCCCGTTCGGTCAGGGGAAGCTTTCTTT. Translating gives CASSPVRSGEAFF.

This clone is a singleton in its sample. Germline and junction disagree at one end, which may indicate a read error. The J gene is TRBJ2-6, the V gene TRBV7-9; possible D gene TRBD2, 6 bases. CDR1 is SEHNR, CDR2 FQNEAQ, per germline (reference sequence). The CDR3 totals 17 residues. The CDR3 DNA follows: TGTGCCAGCAGCCCATGGGGACTTATCTCTGGGGCCAACGTCCCGACTTTC. It is translated as CASSPWGLISGANVPTF. Using reference TRBV7-9 and TRBJ2-6 for the parts outside the CDR3, the full variable domain is DTGVSQNPRHKITKRGQNVTFRCDPISEHNRLYWYRQTLGQGPEFLTYFQNEAQLEKSRLLSDRFSAERPKGSFSTLEIQRTEQGDSAMYLCASSPWGLISGANVPTFGAGSRLTVL.

In its sample, this clone was seen once. The V gene is TRBV19, the J gene TRBJ1-4, with D uncertain. Trimming shortened V by 7 bases and J by 4 bases, and 13 bases separated the two germline ends. The length of the CDR3 is 14 residues. The germline CDR1 and CDR2 sequences are LNHDA and SQIVND (reference sequence). The chain's CDR3 is CASNQAGVNEKLFF. CDR3 DNA: TGTGCCAGTAACCAGGCGGGAGTTAATGAAAAACTGTTTTTT.

Comment on this clone: Germline is not matched at one junction end, which may reflect a read error. The chain uses TRBV7-9 and TRBJ1-1; 7 bases are shared with TRBD1. The CDR3 extends over 13 amino acids. Germline values: CDR1 SEHNR, CDR2 FQNEAQ (reference sequence). The CDR3 sequence is CASSRTGDTEAFF. In nucleotides, the CDR3 is TGCGCCAGCAGCCGAACAGGGGACACTGAAGCTTTCTTT.

V is TRBV10-3 and J is TRBJ1-5; the match to TRBD1 covers 9 bases. Germline V gene lookup returns CDR1 ENHRY and CDR2 SYGVKD. J gave up 5 bases and V 10 bases, and 6 bases lay outside the gene matches. The CDR3 length is 13 residues. The CDR3 DNA reads as TGTGCCACAATGGGACAGGGCGATCAGCCCCAGCATTTT. Amino acid sequence: CATMGQGDQPQHF.

The rearrangement links TRBV5-1 to TRBJ1-3; perhaps TRBD1 as D (6 bases). V shed 4 bases and J shed 2 bases, with 13 bases lying between them. CDR1 and CDR2 from the germline V gene are SGHRS and YFSETQ. The CDR3 is 15 amino acids. The CDR3 region has the DNA TGCGCCAGCAGCCCCCTGGAGGGGGCTGGAAACACCATATATTTT. Translating gives CASSPLEGAGNTIYF. Based on the CDR3 plus reference TRBV5-1 and TRBJ1-3, the full variable domain is KAGVTQTPRYLIKTRGQQVTLSCSPISGHRSVSWYQQTPGQGLQFLFEYFSETQRNKGNFPGRFSGRQFSNSRSEMNVSTLELGDSALYLCASSPLEGAGNTIYFGEGSWLTVV.

V and J are TRBV6-1 and TRBJ1-4; 11 bases map to TRBD1. The V segment lost 3 bases and the J segment 10 bases; nucleotides outside the gene matches: 10. CDR1 and CDR2 (germline): MNHNS, SASEGT. The CDR3 has 16 amino acids. The CDR3 loop is CASSDSRTGGRGKLFF. The DNA for the CDR3 is TGTGCCAGCAGTGATTCGCGGACAGGGGGCCGAGGAAAACTGTTTTTT.

This clone was observed once. This chain joins TRBV7-9 and TRBJ1-1; D is perhaps TRBD1 (5 bases). Trimming stripped 5 bases from V and 1 base from J, with 14 bases between. The CDR3 contains 15 residues. Looked up from germline, CDR1 is SEHNR and CDR2 is FQNEAQ (reference sequence). The CDR3 region has the DNA TGTGCCAGCAGCCGGGTCGGGACTTCGAACACTGAAGCTTTCTTT. This sequence encodes CASSRVGTSNTEAFF.

This clone was seen once. This sequence joins TRBV13 and TRBJ1-3; D not resolved. The CDR3 is made up of 14 amino acids. Germline CDR1 reads PRHDT; CDR2 reads FYEKMQ (reference sequence). Trimming cost V 6 bases and J 1 base, with 10 bases left between them. CDR3 DNA: TGTGCCAGCAGATCACAGAAGTCTGGAAACACCATATATTTT. This gives the protein CASRSQKSGNTIYF.

The chain uses TRBV7-9 and TRBJ1-6, with a possible D match to TRBD1 (5 bases). Trimming took off 5 bases at V and 13 bases at J, with 18 bases between the two ends. Germline V gene lookup returns CDR1 SEHNR and CDR2 FQNEAQ (reference sequence). CDR3 length equals 14 residues. The CDR3 region has the DNA TGTGCCAGCAGCCAAATGACAGCCGGGGGGCCCCTCCACTTT. It codes for CASSQMTAGGPLHF.

The chain combines TRBV7-9 with TRBJ2-7, with 9 bases identical to TRBD2. J lost 2 bases, V lost 5 bases, and 4 bases had no gene match. The CDR3 consists of 14 residues. Per the germline V gene, CDR1 is SEHNR and CDR2 is FQNEAQ (reference sequence). The CDR3 coding sequence is TGTGCCAGCAGCCTTAGCGGGGGAGCCTACGAGCAGTACTTC. This encodes CASSLSGGAYEQYF.

The CDR3: CASSLAGVPEAFF. The DNA of the CDR3 is TGTGCCAGCAGCTTGGCAGGGGTACCTGAAGCTTTCTTT. The V and J genes are TRBV5-5 and TRBJ1-1; a weak D match, TRBD1 (6 bases). This CDR3 contains 13 residues. V lost 0 bases and J 6 bases, leaving 9 bases between the germline ends. CDR1 is SGHKS and CDR2 is YYEKEE in the germline V gene (reference sequence). Variable domain in full (rest from reference TRBV5-5 and TRBJ1-1): DAGVTQSPTHLIKTRGQQVTLRCSPISGHKSVSWYQQVLGQGPQFIFQYYEKEERGRGNFPDRFSARQFPNYSSELNVNALLLGDSALYLCASSLAGVPEAFFGQGTRLTVV.

This rearrangement joins TRBV4-1 to TRBJ2-7; a weak D match, TRBD1 (5 bases). V lost 4 bases, J lost 1 base, and 20 bases lay in between. The CDR3 contains 17 residues. Looked up from germline, CDR1 is MGHRA and CDR2 is YSYEKL. The CDR3 protein is CASSLSISSGLSYEQYF. The CDR3, as DNA: TGCGCCAGCAGCCTATCCATCTCGTCAGGGTTGTCCTACGAGCAGTACTTC.

The chain links TRBV30 to TRBJ2-7; TRBD1 is a possible D gene (6 bases). V lost 1 base and J 7 bases, leaving 8 bases between the germline ends. The CDR3 loop spans 11 amino acids. The germline CDR1 and CDR2 sequences are GTSNPN and SVGIG (reference sequence). DNA for the CDR3: TGTGCCTGGAGTGCAGGGGCTGAGCAGTACTTC. Amino acids: CAWSAGAEQYF.

This chain joins TRBV11-1 and TRBJ1-3; D is uncertain. The CDR3 contains 13 residues. The V end lost 3 bases, the J end lost 4 bases, and 7 bases lay between the germline ends. CDR1 and CDR2 from the germline V gene are SGHAT and FQDESV (reference sequence). The CDR3 loop reads CASSFTGGNTIYF. The CDR3 DNA reads as TGTGCCAGCAGCTTCACGGGAGGAAACACCATATATTTT.

The CDR3 DNA reads TGTGCCAGCCGCCCCTGGGGCCCCGAAGCGGAGCAGTTCTTC. Translated, it gives CASRPWGPEAEQFF. The V gene is TRBV7-9, the J gene TRBJ2-1; D is perhaps TRBD1 (5 bases). The germline CDR1 and CDR2 sequences are SEHNR and FQNEAQ (reference sequence). The V and J ends lost 8 bases and 10 bases respectively, with 21 bases between them. The CDR3 totals 14 residues.